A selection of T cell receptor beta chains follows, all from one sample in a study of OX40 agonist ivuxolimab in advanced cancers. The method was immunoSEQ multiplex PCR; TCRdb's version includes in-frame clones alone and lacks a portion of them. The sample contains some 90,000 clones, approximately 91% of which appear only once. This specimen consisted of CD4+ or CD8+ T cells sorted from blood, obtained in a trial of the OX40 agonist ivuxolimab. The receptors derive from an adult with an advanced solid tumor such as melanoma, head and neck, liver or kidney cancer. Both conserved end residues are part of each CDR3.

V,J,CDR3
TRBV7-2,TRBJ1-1,CASSLSPEAFF
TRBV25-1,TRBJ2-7,CASSEVPYEQYF
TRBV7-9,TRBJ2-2,CASSLSLTGELFF
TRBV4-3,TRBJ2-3,CASSQVKAGRTDTQYF
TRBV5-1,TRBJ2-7,CASSWDRFPYEQYF
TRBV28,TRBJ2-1,CASSWGRSTPHEQFF
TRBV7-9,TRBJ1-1,CASTRTGGYTEAFF
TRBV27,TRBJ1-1,CATPSGRAPLNTEAFF
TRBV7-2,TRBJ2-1,CASSLLAGGTYNEQFF
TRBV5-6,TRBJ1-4,CASSLEGVEKLFF
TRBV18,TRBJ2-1,CASSPPNGRERGEQFF
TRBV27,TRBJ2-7,CASRPNGGYEQYF
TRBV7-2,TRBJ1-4,CASSIVGRGRTNEKLFF
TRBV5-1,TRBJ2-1,CASSLAVGEQFF
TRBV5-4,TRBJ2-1,CASSLWTSRYNEQFF
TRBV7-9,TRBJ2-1,CASSTRLGGYNEQFF
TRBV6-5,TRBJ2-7,CASSLAGGQVYEQYF
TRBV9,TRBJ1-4,CASSVAPENEKLFF
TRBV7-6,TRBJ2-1,CASSLAGRGGGNEQFF
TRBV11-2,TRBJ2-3,CASSLKGTGVSTDTQYF
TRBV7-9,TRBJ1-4,CASSITGANEKLFF
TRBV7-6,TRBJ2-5,CASSGSIGETQYF
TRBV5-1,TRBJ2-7,CASSLEASGRNEQYF
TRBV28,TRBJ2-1,CASSLPGSAPEQFF